A selection of T cell receptor beta chains follows, all from one sample in a study of T cells in Graves' hyperthyroidism and ophthalmopathy. TCRdb analysed the multiplex PCR reads with MiXCR anew, one entry per CDR3 protein. This table holds about 530,000 distinct CDR3 sequences, 17% found once. The specimen sequenced was blood. The receptors were gathered from a woman between 18 and 30 years old with Graves' ophthalmopathy. CDR3s leave out the opening cysteine and the closing phenylalanine or tryptophan.

J: TRBJ2-1
V: TRBV6-1
CDR3: ASSYGPSGADNEQF

J: TRBJ1-3
V: TRBV28
CDR3: ASSFEPRLSGNTIY

J: TRBJ1-5
V: TRBV6-2/TRBV6-3
CDR3: ASSTGEDNQPQH

J: TRBJ2-1
V: TRBV4-2
CDR3: ASSQVNSGATNEQF

J: TRBJ2-2
V: TRBV28
CDR3: ASRVLAGAVGELF

J: TRBJ2-1
V: TRBV3-1
CDR3: ASSQELPSPFNEQF

J: TRBJ1-1
V: TRBV9
CDR3: ASSVAGAGTEAF

J: TRBJ2-1
V: TRBV6-1
CDR3: ASSVQGGFNEQF

J: TRBJ2-7
V: TRBV19
CDR3: ASSMTLVSEQY

J: TRBJ2-5
V: TRBV27
CDR3: ASSSGAVGETQY